This TCR beta chain was retrieved from a study of blood T cell repertoires in COVID-19. Study information: Acute and convalescent COVID-19 specimens originated in the United States, Italy and Spain. The analysed material was cDNA or gDNA that came from T cells, B-cell-depleted T cells, or PBMCs.

Germline V gene lookup returns CDR1 SEHNR and CDR2 FQNEAQ (reference sequence). This CDR3 spans 17 amino acids. V dropped 5 bases and J dropped 0 bases, with 17 bases sitting between them. In the source study's methods: Using reference gene primer amplification, nucleated cell counts were estimated. The repertoire was sequenced with immunoSEQ multiplex PCR; TCRdb's copy has only in-frame clones and lacks some. V, J and clone size are taken as reported in that table, and D and trimming were inferred from the DNA itself. The profile shows around 280,000 clones, around 86% of them singletons. Input material: peripheral blood. The chain joins TRBV7-9 to TRBJ2-1, with D tentatively TRBD1 (5 bases). The sequence was obtained from a man aged 70 or older with acute or convalescent COVID-19. CDR3 nucleotides: TGTGCCAGCAGCCAGCCCTTAAGGGGCAGCTCCTACAATGAGCAGTTCTTC. It encodes CASSQPLRGSSYNEQFF.